This TCR beta chain was retrieved from a study of CD4+ T cells in melanoma. Study results and caveats: Reportedly, melanoma neoantigen-specific CD4+ T cells showed varied differentiation states.

The CDR3 consists of 14 residues. The germline gives CDR1 GTSNPN, CDR2 SVGIG (reference sequence). Trimming at V came to 3 bases and at J to 5 bases, leaving 5 bases not matched to a gene. Profiled with immunoSEQ multiplex PCR; TCRdb holds only in-frame clones, not every one. This table has 120,000 to 150,000 clones, 80% to 95% appearing once. With regard to this clone: The antigen is not known.

V usage is TRBV30 and J usage is TRBJ1-4; 8 bases match TRBD1. The clonotype was recovered from a human donor with melanoma. The CDR3 nucleotides are TGTGCCTGGAGGGCCGGGACAGGCAATGAAAAACTGTTTTTT. Residues: CAWRAGTGNEKLFF.